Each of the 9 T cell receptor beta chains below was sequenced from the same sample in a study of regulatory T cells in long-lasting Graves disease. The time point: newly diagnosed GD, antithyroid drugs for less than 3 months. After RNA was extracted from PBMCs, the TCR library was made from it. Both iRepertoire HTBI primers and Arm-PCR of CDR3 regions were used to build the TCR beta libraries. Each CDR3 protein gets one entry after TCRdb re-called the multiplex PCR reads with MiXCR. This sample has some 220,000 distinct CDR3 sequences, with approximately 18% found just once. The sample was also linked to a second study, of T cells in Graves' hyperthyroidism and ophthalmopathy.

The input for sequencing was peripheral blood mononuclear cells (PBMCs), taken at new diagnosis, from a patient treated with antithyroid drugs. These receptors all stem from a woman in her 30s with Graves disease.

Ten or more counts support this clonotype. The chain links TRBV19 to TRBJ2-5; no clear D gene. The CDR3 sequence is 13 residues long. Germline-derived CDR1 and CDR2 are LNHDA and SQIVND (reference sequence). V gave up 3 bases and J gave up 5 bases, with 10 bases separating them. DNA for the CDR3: TGTGCCAGTAGTATCCAGATGGGCGAGACCCAGTACTTC. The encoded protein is CASSIQMGETQYF. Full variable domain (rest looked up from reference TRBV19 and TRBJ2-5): DGGITQSPKYLFRKEGQNVTLSCEQNLNHDAMYWYRQDPGQGLRLIYYSQIVNDFQKGDIAEGYSVSREKKESFPLTVTSAQKNPTAFYLCASSIQMGETQYFGPGTRLLVL.

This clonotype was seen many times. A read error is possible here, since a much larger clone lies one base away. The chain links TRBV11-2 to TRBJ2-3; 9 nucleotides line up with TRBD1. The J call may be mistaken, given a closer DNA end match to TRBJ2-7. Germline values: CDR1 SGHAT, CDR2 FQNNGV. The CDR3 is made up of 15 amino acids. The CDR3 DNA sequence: TGTGCCAGCAGCTTGCCATTGGGACAGGGTATTGAGCAGTACTTC. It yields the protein CASSLPLGQGIEQYF.

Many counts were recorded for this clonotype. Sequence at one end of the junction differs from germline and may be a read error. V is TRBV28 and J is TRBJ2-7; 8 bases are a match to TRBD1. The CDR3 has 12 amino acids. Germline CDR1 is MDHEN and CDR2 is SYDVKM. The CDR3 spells CASSSPDRVSNF. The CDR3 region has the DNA TGTGCCAGCAGTTCCCCGGACAGGGTTTCGAACTTC.

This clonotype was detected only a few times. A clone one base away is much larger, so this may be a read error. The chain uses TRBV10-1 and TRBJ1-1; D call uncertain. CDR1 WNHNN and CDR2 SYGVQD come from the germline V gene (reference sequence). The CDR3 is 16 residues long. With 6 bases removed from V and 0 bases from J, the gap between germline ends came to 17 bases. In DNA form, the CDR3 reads TGCGCCAGCAGCCCTCAACCAGGCCTCATGAACACTGAAGCTTTCTTT. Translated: CASSPQPGLMNTEAFF.

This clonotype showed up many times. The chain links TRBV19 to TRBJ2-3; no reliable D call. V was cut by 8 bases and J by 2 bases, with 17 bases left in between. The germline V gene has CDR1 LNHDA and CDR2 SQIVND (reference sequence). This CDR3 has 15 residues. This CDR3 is CASHSGQQYTDTQYF. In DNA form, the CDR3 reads TGTGCCAGTCACTCCGGCCAGCAGTACACAGATACGCAGTATTTT.

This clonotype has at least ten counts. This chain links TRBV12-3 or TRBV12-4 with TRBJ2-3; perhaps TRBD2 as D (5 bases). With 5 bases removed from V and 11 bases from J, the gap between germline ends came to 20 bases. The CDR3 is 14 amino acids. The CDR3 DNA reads TGTGCCAGCAGTGCCCCACTAGGTGCGGGCGGGCAGTATTTT. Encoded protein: CASSAPLGAGGQYF.

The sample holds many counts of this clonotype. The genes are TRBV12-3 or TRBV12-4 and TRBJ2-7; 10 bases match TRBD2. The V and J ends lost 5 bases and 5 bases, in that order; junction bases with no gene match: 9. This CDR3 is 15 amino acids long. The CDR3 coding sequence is TGTGCCAGCAGTAGGATTAGCGGGGGGTTGGACGAGCAGTACTTC. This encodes CASSRISGGLDEQYF.

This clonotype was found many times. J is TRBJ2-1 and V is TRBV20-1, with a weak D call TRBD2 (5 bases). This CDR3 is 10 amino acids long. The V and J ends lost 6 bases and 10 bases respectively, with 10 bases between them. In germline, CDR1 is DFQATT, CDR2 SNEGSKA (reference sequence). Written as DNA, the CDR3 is TGCAGTGCGCGCAAGCGGGAGCAGTTCTTC. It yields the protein CSARKREQFF.

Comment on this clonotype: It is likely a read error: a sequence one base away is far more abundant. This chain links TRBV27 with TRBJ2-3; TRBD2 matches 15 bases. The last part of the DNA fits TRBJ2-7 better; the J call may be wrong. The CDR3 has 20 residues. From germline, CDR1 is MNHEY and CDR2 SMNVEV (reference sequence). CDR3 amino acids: CASSFSHPGLAGGLSCEQYF. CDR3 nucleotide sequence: TGTGCCAGCAGTTTCTCACATCCGGGACTAGCGGGAGGACTCTCCTGCGAGCAGTACTTC.